This T cell receptor (beta chain) was recorded in a study of blood T cell repertoires in COVID-19. Overall study context: Some COVID-19 samples were acute and others convalescent; all came from the United States, Italy and Spain. PBMCs, B-cell-depleted T cells, or T cells provided the cDNA or gDNA that made up the material.

Authors' data handling: Reference gene primer amplification gave estimated nucleated cell counts. Method: immunoSEQ multiplex PCR; TCRdb's copy keeps in-frame clones and lacks some. V and J calls and clone size follow that table, whereas D and trimming were derived from the DNA. The data contain approximately 69,000 clones, roughly 81% of them singletons. Deletions cut 2 bases from V and 0 bases from J, with 8 bases between. The CDR3 covers 14 residues. Looked up from germline, CDR1 is MNHEY and CDR2 is SMNVEV (reference sequence). This TCR was sampled from a woman in her sixties or seventies with acute or convalescent COVID-19. The sample comprised peripheral blood. The V gene is TRBV27, the J gene TRBJ2-7; possible D gene TRBD1, 5 bases. Here the CDR3 DNA reads TGTGCCAGCAGTTTAACAGGTGGCTCCTACGAGCAGTACTTC. This translates into CASSLTGGSYEQYF.